The 12 T cell receptor beta chains given below trace back to one sample, sequenced in a study of T cells in Graves' hyperthyroidism and ophthalmopathy. RNA transcripts were the template for amplifying TCR beta CDR3 regions. A first-round RT-PCR of the TCR CDR3 used the HTBI primer set. Each CDR3 protein gets one entry after TCRdb re-called the multiplex PCR reads with MiXCR. The data contain 300,000 to 400,000 distinct CDR3 sequences, roughly 18% of them seen just once; the ten biggest clones take up about 49%. The sequenced sample consisted of blood. The receptors were gathered from a woman aged 45-60 years with Graves' hyperthyroidism.

This clonotype was seen repeatedly, ten times or more. V usage is TRBV13 and J usage is TRBJ2-1; tentative D call: TRBD2 (6 bases). This CDR3 is built from 15 residues. The germline V gene has CDR1 PRHDT and CDR2 FYEKMQ (reference sequence). Trimming stripped 3 bases from V and 3 bases from J, with 12 bases between. CDR3 in amino acids: CASSFMEGSYNEQFF. The CDR3 DNA is TGTGCCAGCAGCTTTATGGAGGGCAGCTACAATGAGCAGTTCTTC.

This clonotype was seen repeatedly, ten times or more. The chain combines TRBV6-2 or TRBV6-3 with TRBJ2-5; D may correspond to TRBD1 or TRBD2 (5 bases each). The CDR3 totals 13 residues. Germline CDR1 is MNHEY and CDR2 is SVGEGT. V lost 7 bases, J lost 5 bases, and 14 bases lay in between. The CDR3 DNA is TGTGCCAGCACCTCGGGGCGGCACGAGACCCAGTACTTC. This translates into CASTSGRHETQYF.

This clonotype was seen ten or more times. The genes are TRBV27 and TRBJ2-3; 7 bases map to TRBD2. Germline CDR1 is MNHEY and CDR2 is SMNVEV (reference sequence). Trimming took 3 bases from V and 0 from J; bases not matched to a gene: 6. CDR3 length equals 16 residues. The CDR3 reads CASSFRLAASTDTQYF. The CDR3 DNA is TGTGCCAGCAGTTTTCGGCTAGCGGCCAGCACAGATACGCAGTATTTT.

This chain uses TRBV15 with TRBJ2-5; D is possibly TRBD1 (5 bases). CDR1 LNHNV and CDR2 YYDKDF come from the germline V gene (reference sequence). The V gene lost 3 bases and the J gene lost 3 bases, with 8 bases spanning the gap. This CDR3 spans 13 amino acids. CDR3 sequence: CATSSDREETQYF. The CDR3 DNA reads as TGTGCCACCAGCAGCGACAGAGAAGAGACCCAGTACTTC.

Many counts were recorded for this clonotype. V is TRBV12-3 or TRBV12-4 and J is TRBJ2-5, with D perhaps TRBD2 (5 bases). The CDR3 is 13 residues long. V lost 5 bases, J lost 5 bases, and 12 bases lay in between. The CDR3 sequence: CASSSGRGETQYF. Here the CDR3 DNA reads TGTGCCAGCAGTAGTGGCCGAGGGGAGACCCAGTACTTC.

This rearrangement joins TRBV9 to TRBJ2-2; TRBD1 is a possible D gene (5 bases). Deletions cut 4 bases from V and 5 bases from J, with 12 bases between. The CDR3 extends over 14 amino acids. Germline V gives CDR1 SGDLS, CDR2 YYNGEE. As DNA, the CDR3 is TGTGCCAGCAGCTCCGCAGGGTTTACCGGGGAGCTGTTTTTT. It codes for CASSSAGFTGELFF.

The V and J genes are TRBV5-8 and TRBJ2-2; D possibly corresponds to TRBD2 (6 bases). V was pared by 0 bases and J by 5 bases, with 17 bases between. Looked up from germline, CDR1 is SGHTS and CDR2 is YDEGEE. The CDR3 contains 17 residues. The CDR3 loop is CASSLAAGLQWTGELFF. The CDR3 DNA reads TGTGCCAGCAGCTTGGCCGCGGGACTCCAGTGGACCGGGGAGCTGTTTTTT.

The chain is built from TRBV12-5 and TRBJ1-5, with TRBD1 identical over 7 bases. Germline CDR1 and CDR2: LGHNT and FRNRAP. This CDR3 contains 15 residues. V lost 1 base, J lost 4 bases, and 4 bases stayed unmatched. CDR3 in DNA: TGTGCTAGTGGTTTGGAAACAGGGGCTAATCAGCCCCAGCATTTT. Residues: CASGLETGANQPQHF.

This clonotype came up many times. The chain couples TRBV30 to TRBJ2-1; 11 nucleotides agree with TRBD2. The CDR3 contains 15 residues. The germline CDR1 and CDR2 sequences are GTSNPN and SVGIG (reference sequence). V lost 4 bases to trimming and J lost 2 bases; unmatched junction nucleotides: 4. CDR3 in DNA: TGTGCCTGGAAACGGGGACTAGCGGCCTACAATGAGCAGTTCTTC. Residues: CAWKRGLAAYNEQFF.

In its sample, this clonotype was seen many times. The chain recombines TRBV12-3 or TRBV12-4 with TRBJ2-3; D may be TRBD2 (6 bases). Trimming shortened V by 7 bases and J by 8 bases, and 16 bases separated the two germline ends. CDR3 size: 13 residues. The CDR3 DNA reads as TGTGCCAGCACCAACCTGTGGGGAGGTACGCAGTATTTT. Protein product: CASTNLWGGTQYF.

Concerning this clonotype: A much larger clone lies one base from this, so it may be a read error. This chain joins TRBV3-1 and TRBJ1-5; D is undetermined. Trimming removed 3 bases at V and 5 bases at J, with 11 bases between. This CDR3 has 14 amino acids. Germline assignment: CDR1 LGHDT and CDR2 YNNKEL (reference sequence). The CDR3 region has the DNA TGTGCCAGCAGCCAGGGGAGCGGCTATCAGCCCCAGCATTTT. This gives the protein CASSQGSGYQPQHF.

V gene TRBV5-4 combines with J gene TRBJ2-5, with D perhaps TRBD2 (6 bases). This CDR3 has 19 residues. V lost 0 bases and J lost 4, with 25 bases in between. CDR1 is SGHNT, CDR2 YYREEE, per germline (reference sequence). CDR3 DNA sequence: TGTGCCAGCAGCTTGGCCCGTACTAGCCTCTACGGAGTTGGAGAGACCCAGTACTTC. Its translation: CASSLARTSLYGVGETQYF.